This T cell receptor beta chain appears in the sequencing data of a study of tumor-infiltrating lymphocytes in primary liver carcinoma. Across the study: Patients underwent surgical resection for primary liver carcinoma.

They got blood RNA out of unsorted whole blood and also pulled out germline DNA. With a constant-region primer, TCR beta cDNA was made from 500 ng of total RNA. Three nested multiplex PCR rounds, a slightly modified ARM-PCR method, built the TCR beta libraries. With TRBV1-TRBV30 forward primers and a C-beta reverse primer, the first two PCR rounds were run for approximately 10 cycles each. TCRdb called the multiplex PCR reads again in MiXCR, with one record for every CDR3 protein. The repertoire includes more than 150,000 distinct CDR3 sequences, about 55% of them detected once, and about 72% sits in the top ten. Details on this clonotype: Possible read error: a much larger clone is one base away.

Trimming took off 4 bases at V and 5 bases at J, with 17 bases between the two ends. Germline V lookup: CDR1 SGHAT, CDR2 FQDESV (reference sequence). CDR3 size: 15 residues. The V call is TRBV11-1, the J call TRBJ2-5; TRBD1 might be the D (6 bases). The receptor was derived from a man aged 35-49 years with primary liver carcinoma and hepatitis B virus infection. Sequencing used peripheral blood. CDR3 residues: CASSSQLTGQETQYF. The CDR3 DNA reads TGTGCCAGCAGCTCACAGTTGACAGGACAGGAGACCCAGTACTTC.